This TCR beta chain originates from a study of long-term antiretroviral therapy in people with HIV. Sequencing used immunoSEQ v3.0 at survey level. The assay was immunoSEQ multiplex PCR, and TCRdb's table has in-frame clones only and misses some. The table includes about 24,000 clones, over 85% detected once. Notes on this clone: Antigen specificity is unknown.

Germline CDR1 is SEHNR and CDR2 is FQNEAQ (reference sequence). This CDR3 spans 15 amino acids. Trimming cost V 5 bases and J 3 bases, with 11 bases left between them. Study-level points and caveats: Post-ART, diversity grew, though it stayed under transplant donor control levels.

The chain couples TRBV7-9 to TRBJ2-6; D call uncertain. This clonotype was sampled from a woman aged 45-59 years with HIV. The sample consisted of unsorted PBMCs, taken around 5 years after starting antiretroviral therapy. CDR3 region: CASSPIPSGANVLTF. The CDR3 nucleotides read TGTGCCAGCAGCCCGATTCCGAGTGGGGCCAACGTCCTGACTTTC.